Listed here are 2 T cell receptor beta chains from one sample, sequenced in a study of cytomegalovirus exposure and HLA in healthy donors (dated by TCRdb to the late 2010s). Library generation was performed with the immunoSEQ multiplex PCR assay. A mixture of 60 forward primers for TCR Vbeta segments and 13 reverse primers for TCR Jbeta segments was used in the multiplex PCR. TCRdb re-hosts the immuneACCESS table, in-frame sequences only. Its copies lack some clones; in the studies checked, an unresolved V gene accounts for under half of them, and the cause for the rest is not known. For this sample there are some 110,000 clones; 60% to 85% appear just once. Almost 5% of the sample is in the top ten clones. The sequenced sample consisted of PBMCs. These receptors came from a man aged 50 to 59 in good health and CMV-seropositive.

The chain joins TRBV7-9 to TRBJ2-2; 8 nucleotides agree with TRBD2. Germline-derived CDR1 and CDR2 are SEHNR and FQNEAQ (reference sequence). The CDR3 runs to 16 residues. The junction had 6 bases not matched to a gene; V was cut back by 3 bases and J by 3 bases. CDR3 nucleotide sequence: TGTGCCAGCAGCTTGGGCGGGGGGCGAGACACCGGGGAGCTGTTTTTT. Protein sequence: CASSLGGGRDTGELFF.

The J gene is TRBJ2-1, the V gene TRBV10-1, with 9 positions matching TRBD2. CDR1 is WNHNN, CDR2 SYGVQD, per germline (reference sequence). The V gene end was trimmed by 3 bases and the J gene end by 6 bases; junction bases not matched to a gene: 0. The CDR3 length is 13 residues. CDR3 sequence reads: CASSEAGGNEQFF. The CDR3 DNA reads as TGCGCCAGCAGTGAAGCGGGGGGCAATGAGCAGTTCTTC.